The TCR beta chain under discussion was sequenced for a study of blood T cell repertoires in COVID-19. For the study at large: There were acute and convalescent COVID-19 samples, and they came from the United States, Italy and Spain. T cells, B-cell-depleted T cells, or PBMCs provided the cDNA or gDNA that served as material.

Germline V gene sequence: CDR1 SGDLS, CDR2 YYNGEE. V was trimmed by 1 base and J by 8 bases, leaving 12 bases between them. The CDR3 runs 14 residues. Original methodology: It was from reference gene primer amplification that nucleated cell counts were estimated. Libraries were prepared by immunoSEQ multiplex PCR; TCRdb keeps only in-frame clonotypes and omits some of them. D and trimming come from the DNA, and the V and J calls and clone size come from that table. The sample lists a few hundred thousand clones; about 90% were seen once. Ages ranged from about 18 to 90 years, with residence in 24 US areas.

Sequenced: PBMCs or T cells enriched from blood (not recorded which). The receptor's source is a woman between 25 and 40 years old who had recovered from COVID-19. V and J are TRBV9 and TRBJ2-2, with D tentatively TRBD2 (5 bases). CDR3 in DNA: TGTGCCAGCAGCGTACGGACGGAGGCGGGGGAGCTGTTTTTT. It translates to CASSVRTEAGELFF.